The clone carrying this TCR beta chain was counted only a few times. Its antigen remains unidentified. One end of the junction varies from germline; a read error may be responsible. This sample is drawn from a study of metastatic and nonmetastatic thyroid tumors. In the study overall: Repertoires of blood and of tissue (tumor or nodule) from malignant and benign thyroid patients were compared.

Study results and caveats: Within blood and tumor, benign nodules reportedly had significantly lower TCR beta diversity than malignant thyroid tumors did.

All patients were untreated before thyroid surgery. This CDR3 contains 15 residues. Germline lookup yields CDR1 DFQATT and CDR2 SNEGSKA (reference sequence). As originally analysed: The study built a papillary thyroid cancer distant-metastasis classifier from CDR3 differences across clinicopathological groups. TCRdb called clones again from the PCR reads with MiXCR. TCRdb, not the authors, supplied the V and J calls. The sample lists approximately 7,800 clones; about 30% were seen once. The sample taken for sequencing was adjacent normal tissue. The sequence came from a female donor with papillary thyroid cancer or a benign thyroid nodule (not recorded which). Some clones in this sample may be carry-over from other donors' samples. The chain uses TRBV20-1 and TRBJ1-5; TRBD1 aligns across 7 bases. The CDR3 sequence is CSAGDHLGGGQPQHF. The CDR3 DNA reads as TGCAGTGCTGGAGATCATTTAGGGGGCGGCCAGCCCCAGCATTTT.